The 18 T cell receptor beta chains below come from one sample, sequenced in a study of PD-1 blockade in classical Hodgkin lymphoma. Each and every patient relapsed after autologous stem cell transplantation, and patients got differing brentuximab vedotin exposure. Repertoires were generated with immunoSEQ multiplex PCR, while TCRdb's copy carries only in-frame clones and drops some. The sample records over 15,000 clones, around 76% being singletons. The sequenced sample was peripheral blood mononuclear cells (PBMCs), obtained before the second cycle of nivolumab. All receptors come from a human donor with classical Hodgkin lymphoma.

V is TRBV29-1 and J is TRBJ2-3; no reliable D call. V was clipped by 6 bases and J by 4 bases, with 11 bases between them. Per the germline V gene, CDR1 is SQVTM and CDR2 is ANQGSEA. CDR3 length: 12 amino acids. The CDR3 loop reads CSVEIVPDTQYF. In DNA form, the CDR3 reads TGCAGCGTGGAAATAGTCCCAGATACGCAGTATTTT.

The rearrangement joins TRBV7-2 to TRBJ2-1, with 9 bases identical to TRBD2. The CDR3 runs to 16 residues. Germline V CDR1 and CDR2: SGHTA, FQGNSA. V shed 1 base, J shed 7 bases, and the junction held 8 bases outside the gene matches. The CDR3: CASSLGIGGGANEQFF. The CDR3 DNA follows: TGTGCCAGCAGCTTAGGGATCGGCGGGGGGGCAAATGAGCAGTTCTTC.

The V gene is TRBV6-6, the J gene TRBJ1-5; D gene ambiguous. Trimming shortened V by 5 bases and J by 4 bases, and 12 bases separated the two germline ends. CDR1 and CDR2 (germline): MNHNY, SVGAGI (reference sequence). The CDR3 contains 14 residues. CDR3 nucleotides: TGTGCCAGCAGTCCTCTGGGCTTTAATCAGCCCCAGCATTTT. It yields the protein CASSPLGFNQPQHF.

The chain combines TRBV28 with TRBJ1-3; D uncertain. The CDR3 length is 15 residues. CDR1 is MDHEN and CDR2 is SYDVKM in the germline V gene. Trimming cost V 11 bases and J 0 bases, with 17 bases left between them. The CDR3 DNA reads as TGTGCCTGTTACTCTGCGGACTACTCTGGAAACACCATATATTTT. Its protein is CACYSADYSGNTIYF.

This chain joins TRBV7-2 and TRBJ2-3; the D gene is possibly TRBD1 (5 bases). CDR1 is SGHTA and CDR2 is FQGNSA in the germline V gene. Trimming removed 5 bases at V and 4 bases at J, with 13 bases between. This CDR3 has 14 residues. CDR3 residues: CASSPSRGSDTQYF. For the CDR3, the DNA is TGTGCCAGCAGCCCCAGTAGGGGTTCAGATACGCAGTATTTT.

This clone was seen once. For the CDR3, the DNA is TGTGCCAGCACCGACACAGGCTGGAACACTGAAGCTTTCTTT. This gives the protein CASTDTGWNTEAFF. This chain uses TRBV6-1 with TRBJ1-1; D may be TRBD1 (5 bases). The V end was cut by 7 bases, the J end by 1 base, with 13 bases between. Germline assignment: CDR1 MNHNS and CDR2 SASEGT. This CDR3 is built from 14 residues.

This clone was counted between two and nine times. This sequence joins TRBV19 and TRBJ1-6; 8 positions match TRBD1. V gave up 6 bases and J gave up 7 bases; unmatched junction bases: 5. Germline assignment: CDR1 LNHDA and CDR2 SQIVND (reference sequence). The CDR3 has 14 amino acids. The DNA of the CDR3 is TGTGCCAGTAGCCTCGACAGGGGCAATTCACCCCTCCACTTT. Protein: CASSLDRGNSPLHF.

The CDR3 sequence: CAISDTTTGTQYF. CDR3 in DNA: TGTGCCATCAGTGATACAACGACGGGTACGCAGTATTTT. The rearrangement links TRBV10-3 to TRBJ2-3; D remains unclear. CDR1 and CDR2 (germline): ENHRY, SYGVKD. This CDR3 region has 13 residues. Trimming pared 3 bases from V and 8 bases from J, leaving 12 bases between.

This chain joins TRBV7-7 and TRBJ2-1, with 12 bases aligning to TRBD2. CDR1 is SSHAT and CDR2 is FNYEAQ in the germline V gene (reference sequence). V shed 2 bases, J shed 8 bases, and the junction held 16 bases outside the gene matches. The CDR3 spans 19 residues. CDR3 protein: CASSLTRTSGGPDGDEQFF. The CDR3 region has the DNA TGTGCCAGCAGCTTAACCCGTACTAGCGGGGGGCCGGATGGCGATGAGCAGTTCTTC.

The V and J genes are TRBV1 and TRBJ2-3. TRBV1 is a listed pseudogene. The CDR3 extends over 15 amino acids. This CDR3 reads CTSSHGWGSTDTQYF. The CDR3 coding sequence is TGCACCAGCAGCCATGGGTGGGGGAGCACAGATACGCAGTATTTT.

This chain joins TRBV2 and TRBJ1-2; TRBD1 is a possible D gene (5 bases). The CDR3 loop spans 15 amino acids. Trimming shortened V by 2 bases and J by 4 bases, and 14 bases separated the two germline ends. Germline V CDR1 and CDR2: SNHLY, FYNNEI. CDR3: CASSESGQGAYGYTF. In DNA form, the CDR3 reads TGTGCCAGCAGTGAATCAGGGCAGGGAGCCTATGGCTACACCTTC.

This chain joins TRBV9 and TRBJ1-5; D may be TRBD1 (6 bases). This CDR3 has 16 amino acids. Trimming removed 4 bases from V and 3 bases from J, with 17 bases in between. Germline CDR1 reads SGDLS; CDR2 reads YYNGEE. The CDR3 protein is CASSPEDRFDNQPQHF. For the CDR3, the DNA is TGTGCCAGCAGCCCCGAAGACAGGTTTGACAATCAGCCCCAGCATTTT.

The table lists this clone with a few counts. This rearrangement joins TRBV9 to TRBJ2-1; the D gene is possibly TRBD1 (6 bases). Germline assignment: CDR1 SGDLS and CDR2 YYNGEE. Trimming pared 2 bases from V and 2 bases from J, leaving 20 bases between. This CDR3 has 18 residues. The CDR3 nucleotides read TGTGCCAGCAGCGTTATGGCTAGGGGGTGGAACACCTACAATGAGCAGTTCTTC. Encoded protein: CASSVMARGWNTYNEQFF.

The V call is TRBV11-2, the J call TRBJ2-7; D may match TRBD1 or TRBD2 (6 bases each). The CDR3 is made up of 16 amino acids. V lost 2 bases and J 6 bases, leaving 20 bases between the germline ends. The germline gives CDR1 SGHAT, CDR2 FQNNGV. The CDR3 nucleotides are TGTGCCAGCAGCTTATGGTCGGGGGCAGGGCCCCGCGAGCAGTACTTC. Protein sequence: CASSLWSGAGPREQYF.

The chain recombines TRBV7-8 with TRBJ2-3; 13 bases are a match to TRBD2. The junction had 12 bases not matched to a gene; V was cut back by 3 bases and J by 0 bases. Germline lookup yields CDR1 SGHVS and CDR2 FQNEAQ. The CDR3 is made up of 20 amino acids. CDR3 region: CASSFNPSTSGGTSTDTQYF. CDR3 coding DNA: TGTGCCAGCAGCTTTAATCCTTCGACTAGCGGGGGGACTAGCACAGATACGCAGTATTTT.

The J gene is TRBJ2-3, the V gene TRBV6-4, with 14 bases identical to TRBD2. The V and J ends lost 0 bases and 6 bases, in that order; junction bases with no gene match: 2. Germline values: CDR1 MRHNA, CDR2 SNTAGT. This CDR3 contains 16 residues. The CDR3 sequence: CASSDSTSGGADTQYF. The CDR3 DNA sequence: TGTGCCAGCAGTGACTCGACTAGCGGGGGGGCCGATACGCAGTATTTT.

This clone has just a few counts. The V gene is TRBV7-9, the J gene TRBJ1-1, with D hard to call. Germline lookup yields CDR1 SEHNR and CDR2 FQNEAQ (reference sequence). This CDR3 contains 16 residues. V lost 5 bases, J lost 6 bases, and 22 bases lay in between. The CDR3 reads CASSPVDGGLGAEAFF. The DNA of the CDR3 is TGTGCCAGCAGCCCCGTGGACGGAGGGCTTGGGGCTGAAGCTTTCTTT. The full variable domain, completed using reference TRBV7-9 and TRBJ1-1, is DTGVSQNPRHKITKRGQNVTFRCDPISEHNRLYWYRQTLGQGPEFLTYFQNEAQLEKSRLLSDRFSAERPKGSFSTLEIQRTEQGDSAMYLCASSPVDGGLGAEAFFGQGTRLTVV.

V gene TRBV19 combines with J gene TRBJ1-2, with 7 bases fitting TRBD1. The ends lost 4 bases at V and 5 bases at J; junction bases unmatched: 16. This CDR3 contains 17 residues. The germline V gene has CDR1 LNHDA and CDR2 SQIVND (reference sequence). The CDR3 region is CASSTSWTGRTSYGYTF. The CDR3 nucleotides are TGTGCCAGTAGTACCTCTTGGACAGGTCGAACCAGTTATGGCTACACCTTC.